The entry below gives a single TCR beta chain sequence along with its context. This sample is part of a study of blood T cell repertoires in COVID-19. Germline values: CDR1 LNHDA, CDR2 SQIVND (reference sequence). V was trimmed by 3 bases and J by 4 bases, leaving 10 bases between them. The length of the CDR3 is 15 residues. Sequencing was performed with immunoSEQ multiplex PCR; in TCRdb, only in-frame clones are kept and a portion is missing. The sample has tens of thousands of clones; roughly 87% are singletons. J is TRBJ2-6 and V is TRBV19; D gene unclear. The sequenced material came from peripheral blood. The TCR originated in a middle-aged man with active or convalescent COVID-19. CDR3 in amino acids: CASSMSGSGANVLTF. The CDR3 nucleotides are TGTGCCAGTAGTATGTCCGGGTCCGGGGCCAACGTCCTGACTTTC.